The T cell receptor beta chain under discussion was sequenced for a study of blood T cell repertoires in COVID-19. The protocol was immunoSEQ multiplex PCR, while the TCRdb copy is restricted to in-frame clones and leaves out a portion. The sample contains about 210,000 clones, approximately 90% of which appear only once. The V end lost 1 base, the J end lost 1 base, and 7 bases lay between the germline ends. This CDR3 spans 15 amino acids. Germline lookup yields CDR1 MGHRA and CDR2 YSYEKL. This TCR was recovered from a man aged 30-40 years with acute or convalescent COVID-19. The rearrangement uses TRBV4-1 and TRBJ2-2; D is undetermined. Sequencing was done on a sample of peripheral blood. The DNA for the CDR3 is TGCGCCAGCAGCCAAGCAGGTCGGAACACCGGGGAGCTGTTTTTT. Protein: CASSQAGRNTGELFF.